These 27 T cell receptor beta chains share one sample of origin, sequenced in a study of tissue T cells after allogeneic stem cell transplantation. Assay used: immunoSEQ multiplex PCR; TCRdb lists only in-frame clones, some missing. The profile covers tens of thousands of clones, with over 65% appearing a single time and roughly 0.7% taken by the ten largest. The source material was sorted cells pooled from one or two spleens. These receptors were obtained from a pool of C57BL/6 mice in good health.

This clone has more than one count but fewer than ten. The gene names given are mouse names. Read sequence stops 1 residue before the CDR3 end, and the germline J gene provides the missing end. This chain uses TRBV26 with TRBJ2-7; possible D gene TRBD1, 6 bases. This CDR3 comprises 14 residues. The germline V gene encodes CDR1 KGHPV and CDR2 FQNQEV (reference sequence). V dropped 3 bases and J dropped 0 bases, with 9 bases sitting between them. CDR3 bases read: TGTGCCAGCAGTCTCCGGGACAACTCCTATGAACAGTAC. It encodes CASSLRDNSYEQY. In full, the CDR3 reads CASSLRDNSYEQYF.

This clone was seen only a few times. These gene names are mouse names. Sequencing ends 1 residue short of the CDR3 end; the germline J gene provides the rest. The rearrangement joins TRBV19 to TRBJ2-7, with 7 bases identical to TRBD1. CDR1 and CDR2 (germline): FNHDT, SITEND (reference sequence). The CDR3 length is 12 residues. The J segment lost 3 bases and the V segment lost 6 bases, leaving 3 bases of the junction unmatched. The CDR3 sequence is CASTRDSYEQYF. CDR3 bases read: TGTGCCAGCACCCGGGACAGCTATGAACAGTAC.

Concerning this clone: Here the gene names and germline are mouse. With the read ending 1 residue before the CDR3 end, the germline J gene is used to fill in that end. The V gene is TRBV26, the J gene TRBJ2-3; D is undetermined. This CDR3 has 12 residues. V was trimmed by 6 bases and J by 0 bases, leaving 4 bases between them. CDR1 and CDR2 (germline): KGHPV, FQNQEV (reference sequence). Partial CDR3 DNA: TGTGCCAGCAGGGACAGTGCAGAAACGCTGTAT. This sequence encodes CASRDSAETLY. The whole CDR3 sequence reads CASRDSAETLYF. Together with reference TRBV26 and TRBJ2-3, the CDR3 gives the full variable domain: NSKVIQTPRYLVKGQGQKAKMRCIPEKGHPVVFWYQQNKNNEFKFLINFQNQEVLQQIDMTEKRFSAECPSNSPCSLEIQSSEAGDSALYLCASRDSAETLYFGSGTRLTVL.

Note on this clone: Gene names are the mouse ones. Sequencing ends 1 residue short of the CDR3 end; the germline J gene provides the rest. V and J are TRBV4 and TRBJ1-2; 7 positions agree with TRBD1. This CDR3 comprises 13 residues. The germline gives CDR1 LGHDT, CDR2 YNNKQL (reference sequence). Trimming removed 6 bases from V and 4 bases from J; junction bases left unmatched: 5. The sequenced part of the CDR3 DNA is TGTGCCAGCAGATACAGGGGTTCCTCCGACTACACC. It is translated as CASRYRGSSDYT. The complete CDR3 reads CASRYRGSSDYTF.

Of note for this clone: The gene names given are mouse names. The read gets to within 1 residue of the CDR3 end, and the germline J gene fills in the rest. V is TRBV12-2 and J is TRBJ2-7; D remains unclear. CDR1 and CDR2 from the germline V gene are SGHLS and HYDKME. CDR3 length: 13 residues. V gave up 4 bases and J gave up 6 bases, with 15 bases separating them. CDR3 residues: CASSPEAPFEQYF. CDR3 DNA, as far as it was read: TGTGCCAGCTCCCCCGAGGCTCCCTTTGAACAGTAC.

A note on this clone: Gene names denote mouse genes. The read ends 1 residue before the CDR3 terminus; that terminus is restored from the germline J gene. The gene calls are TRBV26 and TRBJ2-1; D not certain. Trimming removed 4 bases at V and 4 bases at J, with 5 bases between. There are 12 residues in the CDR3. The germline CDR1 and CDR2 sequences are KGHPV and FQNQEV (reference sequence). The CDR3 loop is CASSQGYAEQFF. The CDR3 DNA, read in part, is TGTGCCAGCAGTCAAGGATATGCTGAGCAGTTC.

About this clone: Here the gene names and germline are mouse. The covered CDR3 bases are TGTGCCAGCAGCCCCTACTGGGGGGGCCAAGACACCCAGTAC. Its translation: CASSPYWGGQDTQY. The full-length CDR3 reads as CASSPYWGGQDTQYF. The V and J genes are TRBV4 and TRBJ2-5; 10 bases match TRBD2. The read halts 1 residue ahead of the CDR3 end, with the missing end drawn from the germline J gene. Germline V CDR1 and CDR2: LGHDT, YNNKQL (reference sequence). Trimming at V came to 5 bases and at J to 2 bases, leaving 4 bases not matched to a gene. The CDR3 has 15 amino acids. Together with reference TRBV4 and TRBJ2-5, the CDR3 gives the full variable domain: ETAVFQTPNYHVTQVGNEVSFNCKQTLGHDTMYWYKQDSKKLLKIMFSYNNKQLIVNETVPRRFSPQSSDKAHLNLRIKSVEPEDSAVYLCASSPYWGGQDTQYFGPGTRLLVL.

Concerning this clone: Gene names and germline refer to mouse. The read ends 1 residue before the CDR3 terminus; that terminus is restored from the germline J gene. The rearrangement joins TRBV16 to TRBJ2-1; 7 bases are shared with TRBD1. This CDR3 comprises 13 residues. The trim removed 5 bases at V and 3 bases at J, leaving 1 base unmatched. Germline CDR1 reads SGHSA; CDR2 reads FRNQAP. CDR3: CASSRDSYAEQFF. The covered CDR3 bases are TGTGCAAGCAGCCGGGACAGCTATGCTGAGCAGTTC.

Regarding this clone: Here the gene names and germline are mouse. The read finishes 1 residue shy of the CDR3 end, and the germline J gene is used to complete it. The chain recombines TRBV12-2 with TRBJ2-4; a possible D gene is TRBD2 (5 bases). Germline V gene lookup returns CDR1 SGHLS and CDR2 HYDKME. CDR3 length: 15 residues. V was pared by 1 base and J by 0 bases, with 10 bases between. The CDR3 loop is CASSLLWESQNTLYF. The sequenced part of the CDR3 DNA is TGTGCCAGCTCTCTGCTCTGGGAAAGTCAAAACACCTTGTAC.

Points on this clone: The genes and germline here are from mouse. Here the CDR3 reads CASSLGTGGVAETLYF. CDR3 bases read: TGTGCCAGCTCTCTCGGGACTGGGGGGGTTGCAGAAACGCTGTAT. This rearrangement joins TRBV12-2 to TRBJ2-3; 13 bases are a match to TRBD2. Read sequence stops 1 residue before the CDR3 end, and the germline J gene provides the missing end. Germline CDR1 SGHLS, CDR2 HYDKME. The CDR3 contains 16 residues. Germline trimming cut 0 bases from V and 2 bases from J; bases unmatched to any gene: 1.

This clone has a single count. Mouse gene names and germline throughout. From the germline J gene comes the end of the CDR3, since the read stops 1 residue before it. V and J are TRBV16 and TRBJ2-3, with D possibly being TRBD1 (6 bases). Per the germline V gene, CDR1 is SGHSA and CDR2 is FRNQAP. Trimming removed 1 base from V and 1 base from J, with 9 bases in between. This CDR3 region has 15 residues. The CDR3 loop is CASSLGGGGAETLYF. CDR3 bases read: TGTGCAAGCAGCTTAGGAGGGGGTGGTGCAGAAACGCTGTAT.

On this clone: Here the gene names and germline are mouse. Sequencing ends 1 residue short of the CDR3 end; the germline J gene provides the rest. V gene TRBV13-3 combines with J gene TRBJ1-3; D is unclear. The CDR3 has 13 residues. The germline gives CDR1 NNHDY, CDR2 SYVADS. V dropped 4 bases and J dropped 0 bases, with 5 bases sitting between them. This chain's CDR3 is CASSSLSGNTLYF. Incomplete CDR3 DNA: TGTGCCAGCAGTTCCCTTTCTGGAAATACGCTCTAT.

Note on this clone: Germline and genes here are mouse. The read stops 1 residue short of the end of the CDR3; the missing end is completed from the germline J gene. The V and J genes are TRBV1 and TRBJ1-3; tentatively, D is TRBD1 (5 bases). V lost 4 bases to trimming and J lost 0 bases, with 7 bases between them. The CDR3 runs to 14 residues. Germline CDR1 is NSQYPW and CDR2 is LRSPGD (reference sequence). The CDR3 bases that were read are TGCACCTGCAGTGGCAGGGATTCTGGAAATACGCTCTAT. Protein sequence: CTCSGRDSGNTLY. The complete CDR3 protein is CTCSGRDSGNTLYF.

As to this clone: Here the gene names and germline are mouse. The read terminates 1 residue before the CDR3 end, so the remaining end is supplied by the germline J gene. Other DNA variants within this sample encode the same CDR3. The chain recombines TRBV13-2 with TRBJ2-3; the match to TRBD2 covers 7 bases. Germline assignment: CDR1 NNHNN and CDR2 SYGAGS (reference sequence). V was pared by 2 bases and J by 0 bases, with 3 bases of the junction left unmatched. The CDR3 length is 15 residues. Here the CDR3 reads CASGDWGSSAETLYF. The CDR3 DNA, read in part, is TGTGCCAGCGGTGACTGGGGGTCTAGTGCAGAAACGCTGTAT.

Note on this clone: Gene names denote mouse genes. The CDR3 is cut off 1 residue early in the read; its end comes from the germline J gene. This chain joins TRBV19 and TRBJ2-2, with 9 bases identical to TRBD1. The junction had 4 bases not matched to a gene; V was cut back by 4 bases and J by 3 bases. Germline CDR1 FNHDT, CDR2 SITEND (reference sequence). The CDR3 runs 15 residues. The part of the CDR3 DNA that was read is TGTGCCAGCAGTGGGACAGGGAGGGACACCGGGCAGCTCTAC. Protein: CASSGTGRDTGQLY. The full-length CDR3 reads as CASSGTGRDTGQLYF.

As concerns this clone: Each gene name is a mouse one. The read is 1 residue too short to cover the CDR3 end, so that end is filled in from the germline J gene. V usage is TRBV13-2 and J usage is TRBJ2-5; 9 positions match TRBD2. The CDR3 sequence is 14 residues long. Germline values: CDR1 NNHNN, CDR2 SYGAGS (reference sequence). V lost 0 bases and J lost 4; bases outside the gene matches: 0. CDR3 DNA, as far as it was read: TGTGCCAGCGGTGATGACTGGGGGGAAGACACCCAGTAC. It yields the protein CASGDDWGEDTQY. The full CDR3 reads CASGDDWGEDTQYF.

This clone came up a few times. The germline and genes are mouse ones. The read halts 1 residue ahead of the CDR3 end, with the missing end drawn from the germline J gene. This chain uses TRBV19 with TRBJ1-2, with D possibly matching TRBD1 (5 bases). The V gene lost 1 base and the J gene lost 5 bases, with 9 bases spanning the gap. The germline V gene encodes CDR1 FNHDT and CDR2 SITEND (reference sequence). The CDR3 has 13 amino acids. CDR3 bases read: TGTGCCAGCAGTATATTGGGGCGATCCGACTACACC. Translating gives CASSILGRSDYT. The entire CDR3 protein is CASSILGRSDYTF.

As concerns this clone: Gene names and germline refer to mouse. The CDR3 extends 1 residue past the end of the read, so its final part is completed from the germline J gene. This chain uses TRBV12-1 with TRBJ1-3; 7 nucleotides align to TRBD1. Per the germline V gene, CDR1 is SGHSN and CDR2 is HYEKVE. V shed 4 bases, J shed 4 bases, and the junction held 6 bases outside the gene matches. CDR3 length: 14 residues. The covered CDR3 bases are TGTGCCAGCTCAGACAGGGCGGGGGGAAATACGCTCTAT. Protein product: CASSDRAGGNTLY. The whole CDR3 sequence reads CASSDRAGGNTLYF.

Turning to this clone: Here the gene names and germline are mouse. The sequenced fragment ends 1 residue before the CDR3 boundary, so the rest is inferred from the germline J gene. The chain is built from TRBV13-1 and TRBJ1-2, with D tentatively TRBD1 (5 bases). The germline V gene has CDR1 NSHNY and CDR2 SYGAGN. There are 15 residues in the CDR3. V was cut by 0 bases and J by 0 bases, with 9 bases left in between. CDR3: CASSDGGGANSDYTF. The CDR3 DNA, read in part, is TGTGCCAGCAGTGATGGGGGGGGTGCAAACTCCGACTACACC.

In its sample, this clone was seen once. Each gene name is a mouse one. The CDR3 loop is CASSQWGGQNTLYF. The CDR3 bases that were read are TGTGCCAGCAGCCAATGGGGTGGTCAAAACACCTTGTAC. The rearrangement joins TRBV2 to TRBJ2-4, with D possibly TRBD2 on 5 matching bases. The CDR3 is cut off 1 residue early in the read; its end comes from the germline J gene. The germline V gene has CDR1 LGHNA and CDR2 YSYQKL. V lost 2 bases to trimming and J lost 1 base, with 7 bases between them. The CDR3 runs to 14 residues.

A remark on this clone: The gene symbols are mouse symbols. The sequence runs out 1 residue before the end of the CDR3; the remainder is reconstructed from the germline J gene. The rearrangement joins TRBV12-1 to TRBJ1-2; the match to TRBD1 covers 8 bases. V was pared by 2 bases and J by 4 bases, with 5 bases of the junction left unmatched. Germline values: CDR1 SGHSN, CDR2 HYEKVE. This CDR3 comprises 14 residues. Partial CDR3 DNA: TGTGCCAGCTCTCGGACAGGGTCAGGCTCCGACTACACC. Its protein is CASSRTGSGSDYT. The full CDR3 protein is CASSRTGSGSDYTF.

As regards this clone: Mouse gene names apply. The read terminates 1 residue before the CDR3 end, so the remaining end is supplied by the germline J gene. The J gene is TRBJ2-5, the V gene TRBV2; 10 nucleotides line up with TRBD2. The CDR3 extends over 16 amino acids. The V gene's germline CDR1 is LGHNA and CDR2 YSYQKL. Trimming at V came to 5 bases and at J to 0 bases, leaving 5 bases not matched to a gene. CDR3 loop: CASSRLGGHNQDTQYF. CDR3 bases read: TGTGCCAGCAGCAGACTGGGGGGCCATAACCAAGACACCCAGTAC.

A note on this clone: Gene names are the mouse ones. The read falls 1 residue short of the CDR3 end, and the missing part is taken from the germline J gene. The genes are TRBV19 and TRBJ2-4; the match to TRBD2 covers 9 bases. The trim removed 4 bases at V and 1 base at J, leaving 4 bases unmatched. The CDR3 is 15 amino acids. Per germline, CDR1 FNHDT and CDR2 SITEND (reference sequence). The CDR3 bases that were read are TGTGCCAGCAGTCCCCGACTGGGGGGTCAAAACACCTTGTAC. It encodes CASSPRLGGQNTLY. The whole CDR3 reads CASSPRLGGQNTLYF.

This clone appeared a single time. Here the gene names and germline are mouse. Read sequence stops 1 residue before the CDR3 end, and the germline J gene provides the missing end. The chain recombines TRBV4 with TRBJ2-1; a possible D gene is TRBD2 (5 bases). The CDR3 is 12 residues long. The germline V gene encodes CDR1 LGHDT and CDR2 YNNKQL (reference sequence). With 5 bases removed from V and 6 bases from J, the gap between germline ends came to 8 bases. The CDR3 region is CASSQGLAEQFF. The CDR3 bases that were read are TGTGCCAGCAGCCAAGGACTTGCTGAGCAGTTC.

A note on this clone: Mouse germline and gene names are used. The covered CDR3 bases are TGTGCCAGCAGTCCAGGGGTGGGAAATACGCTCTAT. Encoded protein: CASSPGVGNTLY. In full, the CDR3 is CASSPGVGNTLYF. This chain links TRBV4 with TRBJ1-3, with D maybe TRBD1 (6 bases). The DNA ends 1 residue before the CDR3 does, and the rest of the CDR3 is filled in from the germline J gene. There are 13 residues in the CDR3. Germline V gives CDR1 LGHDT, CDR2 YNNKQL (reference sequence). V was clipped by 6 bases and J by 4 bases, with 10 bases between them. Using reference TRBV4 and TRBJ1-3 for the parts outside the CDR3, the full variable domain is ETAVFQTPNYHVTQVGNEVSFNCKQTLGHDTMYWYKQDSKKLLKIMFSYNNKQLIVNETVPRRFSPQSSDKAHLNLRIKSVEPEDSAVYLCASSPGVGNTLYFGEGSRLIVV.

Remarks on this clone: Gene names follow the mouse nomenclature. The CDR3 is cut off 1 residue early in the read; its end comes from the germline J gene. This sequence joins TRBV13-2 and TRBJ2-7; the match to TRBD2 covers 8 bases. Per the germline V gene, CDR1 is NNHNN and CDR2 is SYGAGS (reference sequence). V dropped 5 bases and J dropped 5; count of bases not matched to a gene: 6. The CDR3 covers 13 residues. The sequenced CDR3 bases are TGTGCCAGCGGATTGGGGGGGACGGATGAACAGTAC. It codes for CASGLGGTDEQY. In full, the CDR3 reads CASGLGGTDEQYF.

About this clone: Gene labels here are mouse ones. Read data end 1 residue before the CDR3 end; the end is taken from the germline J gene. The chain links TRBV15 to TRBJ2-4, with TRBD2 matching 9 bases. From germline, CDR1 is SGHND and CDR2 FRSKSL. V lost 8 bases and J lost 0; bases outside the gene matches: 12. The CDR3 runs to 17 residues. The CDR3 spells CASRSGWGGSSQNTLYF. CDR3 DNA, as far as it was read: TGTGCCAGCCGTTCGGGGTGGGGGGGCTCTAGTCAAAACACCTTGTAC.